These 31 T cell receptor beta chains were sequenced from one sample in a study of cytomegalovirus exposure and HLA in healthy donors (dated by TCRdb to 2017 to 2019). The receptor library was made with the immunoSEQ multiplex PCR assay. The multiplex PCR relied on a mix of 60 forward primers for TCR Vbeta segments and 13 reverse primers for TCR Jbeta segments. TCRdb took this table from immuneACCESS and kept in-frame rearrangements with V and J called. Such tables lack part of the clones; where checked against another copy, unresolved V genes explain under half of the gap, and the rest is unexplained. The sample data list about 97,000 clones, and 76% of these were observed just once. Jointly, the top ten make up 4.1% of the sample. The sequencing sample was made of PBMCs. The receptors shown here come from a man in his forties or fifties in good health and CMV-seronegative.

The CDR3 bases are TGTGCCAGCAGCTTAAATCGCGGGCGGGAGACCCAGTACTTC. It yields the protein CASSLNRGRETQYF. V gene TRBV11-2 combines with J gene TRBJ2-5, with TRBD2 as a possible D gene (5 bases). Trimming shortened V by 2 bases and J by 5 bases, and 12 bases separated the two germline ends. The germline CDR1 and CDR2 sequences are SGHAT and FQNNGV. This CDR3 comprises 14 residues.

The chain carries TRBV10-1 and TRBJ2-7, with D possibly matching TRBD1 (5 bases). Germline CDR1 and CDR2: WNHNN and SYGVQD (reference sequence). V was shortened by 5 bases and J by 4 bases, with 15 bases between the two germline ends. The CDR3 is 14 residues long. In nucleotides, the CDR3 is TGCGCCAGCAGTCCAACGAGGCAGGGATACGAGCAGTACTTC. As protein: CASSPTRQGYEQYF.

In regard to this clone: The identical CDR3 is also encoded by other nucleotide sequences in the sample. The genes are TRBV27 and TRBJ1-2; the D gene is possibly TRBD1 (5 bases). CDR1 MNHEY and CDR2 SMNVEV come from the germline V gene (reference sequence). Trimming took 7 bases from V and 0 from J, leaving 15 bases between them. This CDR3 region has 15 residues. CDR3 loop: CASTSSGGANYGYTF. The CDR3 DNA reads TGTGCCAGCACCAGCTCCGGAGGGGCTAACTATGGCTACACCTTC.

This rearrangement joins TRBV9 to TRBJ2-3; D might be TRBD1 (5 bases). V lost 3 bases to trimming and J lost 4 bases, with 18 bases between them. The CDR3 totals 16 residues. The V gene's germline CDR1 is SGDLS and CDR2 YYNGEE. In DNA form, the CDR3 reads TGTGCCAGCAGCGCTAGGGGCAGGGAAGATGCAGATACGCAGTATTTT. Amino acids: CASSARGREDADTQYF.

This chain joins TRBV6-5 and TRBJ2-7; weak D call: TRBD2 (7 bases). V lost 6 bases and J lost 3, with 15 bases in between. The length of the CDR3 is 14 residues. The V gene's germline CDR1 is MNHEY and CDR2 SVGAGI. As DNA, the CDR3 is TGTGCCAGCAGGGTGGCGGGGGCAAACTACGAGCAGTACTTC. This translates into CASRVAGANYEQYF.

This clone showed up just a few times. A read error likely explains this, since a far larger clone differs by one base. V gene TRBV5-1 combines with J gene TRBJ2-1; TRBD2 aligns across 10 bases. Germline CDR1 reads SGHRS; CDR2 reads YFSETQ. The trim removed 5 bases at V and 3 bases at J, leaving 5 bases unmatched. The CDR3 totals 15 residues. As DNA, the CDR3 is TGCGCCAGCAGTTTAGCGGGGGGAGGCTACAATGAGCAGTTCTTC. It yields the protein CASSLAGGGYNEQFF.

The gene calls are TRBV5-6 and TRBJ2-3, with D maybe TRBD1 (5 bases). Trimming shortened V by 2 bases and J by 0 bases, and 13 bases separated the two germline ends. CDR1 is SGHDT, CDR2 YYEEEE, per germline. The CDR3 extends over 16 amino acids. The CDR3 is CASSLSRGHSTDTQYF. The CDR3 DNA is TGTGCCAGCAGCTTATCCCGTGGACATAGCACAGATACGCAGTATTTT.

This rearrangement joins TRBV5-6 to TRBJ1-1; TRBD1 matches 7 bases. The CDR3 spans 16 residues. Germline V lookup: CDR1 SGHDT, CDR2 YYEEEE. V trimming: 4 bases; J trimming: 0 bases; junction bases outside the gene matches: 9. CDR3 sequence (DNA): TGTGCCAGCAGCCCTAATACAGGGGCTATGAACACTGAAGCTTTCTTT. Its protein product is CASSPNTGAMNTEAFF.

V and J are TRBV7-9 and TRBJ2-2, with a weak D call TRBD2 (5 bases). CDR3 size: 17 residues. V shed 5 bases and J shed 5 bases, with 21 bases lying between them. Germline V lookup: CDR1 SEHNR, CDR2 FQNEAQ (reference sequence). The CDR3: CASSTTGRRSRTGELFF. The CDR3 DNA is TGTGCCAGCAGCACGACTGGACGGAGGAGTCGAACCGGGGAGCTGTTTTTT.

The rearrangement joins TRBV7-9 to TRBJ1-1; 8 bases are a match to TRBD1. Germline trimming cut 5 bases from V and 3 bases from J; bases unmatched to any gene: 5. Germline CDR1 and CDR2: SEHNR and FQNEAQ (reference sequence). The CDR3 sequence is 14 residues long. In nucleotides, the CDR3 is TGTGCCAGCAGCCGACAGGGGTCCCACACTGAAGCTTTCTTT. This sequence encodes CASSRQGSHTEAFF.

The CDR3 sequence: CASGLETLSEAFF. The CDR3 coding sequence is TGTGCTAGTGGTTTGGAAACGCTGAGTGAAGCTTTCTTT. The chain is built from TRBV12-5 and TRBJ1-1; unclear D gene. The germline CDR1 and CDR2 sequences are LGHNT and FRNRAP. The V end was cut by 1 base, the J end by 7 bases, with 10 bases between. CDR3 length: 13 residues.

This chain joins TRBV30 and TRBJ2-3; a possible D gene is TRBD2 (6 bases). V lost 2 bases to trimming and J lost 3 bases, with 12 bases between them. CDR1 and CDR2 (germline): GTSNPN, SVGIG (reference sequence). This CDR3 has 14 amino acids. DNA for the CDR3: TGTGCCTGGAGTCCGTACGGAGGGACAGATACGCAGTATTTT. It is translated as CAWSPYGGTDTQYF.

The genes are TRBV2 and TRBJ1-4; weak D call: TRBD1 (6 bases). CDR1 is SNHLY, CDR2 FYNNEI, per germline. Trimming removed 6 bases from V and 7 bases from J, with 18 bases in between. This CDR3 comprises 15 residues. The CDR3 spells CASSPGRGASEKLFF. CDR3 in DNA: TGTGCCAGCAGCCCCGGGAGGGGGGCAAGTGAAAAACTGTTTTTT.

This clone was detected a few times. The chain carries TRBV19 and TRBJ2-5; D is unclear. Germline lookup yields CDR1 LNHDA and CDR2 SQIVND (reference sequence). V was pared by 5 bases and J by 2 bases, with 9 bases between. The CDR3 is made up of 13 amino acids. The CDR3 bases are TGTGCCAGTAGTTTCCGCAGTCAAGAGACCCAGTACTTC. This sequence encodes CASSFRSQETQYF. Full variable domain (remainder filled in from reference TRBV19 and TRBJ2-5): DGGITQSPKYLFRKEGQNVTLSCEQNLNHDAMYWYRQDPGQGLRLIYYSQIVNDFQKGDIAEGYSVSREKKESFPLTVTSAQKNPTAFYLCASSFRSQETQYFGPGTRLLVL.

The chain is built from TRBV19 and TRBJ1-5; 7 bases match TRBD1. CDR1 is LNHDA and CDR2 is SQIVND in the germline V gene (reference sequence). CDR3 size: 17 residues. V was clipped by 0 bases and J by 4 bases; unmatched bases: 9. The chain's CDR3 is CASSIEPPRDRNQPQHF. In DNA form, the CDR3 reads TGTGCCAGTAGTATAGAACCCCCCCGGGACAGAAATCAGCCCCAGCATTTT.

The chain carries TRBV18 and TRBJ1-4; 7 bases agree with TRBD1. The CDR3 is made up of 15 amino acids. The germline V gene has CDR1 KGHSH and CDR2 LQKENI. V was pared by 6 bases and J by 6 bases, with 10 bases of the junction left unmatched. The CDR3 reads CASSPRTGRDEKLFF. The DNA for the CDR3 is TGTGCCAGCTCGCCCCGGACAGGCCGGGATGAAAAACTGTTTTTT.

The chain links TRBV5-1 to TRBJ2-3; 7 bases line up with TRBD1. This CDR3 spans 14 amino acids. Germline V gives CDR1 SGHRS, CDR2 YFSETQ. Trimming at V came to 4 bases and at J to 1 base, leaving 3 bases not matched to a gene. The CDR3 protein is CASSQGQRTDTQYF. CDR3 in DNA: TGCGCCAGCAGCCAGGGACAGCGCACAGATACGCAGTATTTT.

The rearrangement joins TRBV20-1 to TRBJ2-7; a weak D match, TRBD1 (5 bases). Trimming removed 6 bases from V and 6 bases from J, with 9 bases in between. The CDR3 is 10 amino acids. Germline V CDR1 and CDR2: DFQATT, SNEGSKA (reference sequence). The CDR3 loop is CSAGVAEQYF. CDR3 DNA: TGCAGTGCAGGGGTAGCCGAGCAGTACTTC.

This clone showed up just a few times. This sequence joins TRBV21-1 and TRBJ2-1; the DNA was not compared with TRBD2, the D call given in the table. TRBV21-1 constitutes a pseudogene. This CDR3 region has 18 residues. The CDR3 nucleotides read TGTGCCAGCAGCATCCTTCGGTACACCAAACGGCGGTCCAATGAGCAGTTCTTC. It specifies CASSILRYTKRRSNEQFF.

V usage is TRBV10-3 and J usage is TRBJ1-2; possible D gene TRBD1, 5 bases. The CDR3 runs to 16 residues. Deletions cut 0 bases from V and 4 bases from J, with 15 bases between. Germline CDR1 is ENHRY and CDR2 is SYGVKD. The CDR3 loop reads CAISESGGGRPYGYTF. CDR3 DNA sequence: TGTGCCATCAGTGAGTCGGGCGGGGGACGACCCTATGGCTACACCTTC.

A few counts support this clone. The V and J genes are TRBV29-1 and TRBJ2-2, with 7 bases matching TRBD1. CDR1 and CDR2 from the germline V gene are SQVTM and ANQGSEA. This CDR3 is built from 12 residues. V trimming: 5 bases; J trimming: 5 bases; junction bases outside the gene matches: 2. The CDR3 here is CSVRGQTGELFF. The CDR3 nucleotides are TGCAGCGTTAGGGGGCAAACCGGGGAGCTGTTTTTT.

In its sample, this clone was seen once. V is TRBV7-3 and J is TRBJ1-3, with D perhaps matching TRBD1 (6 bases). Per germline, CDR1 SGHTA and CDR2 FQGTGA. V shed 2 bases and J shed 4 bases, with 12 bases lying between them. The CDR3 extends over 15 amino acids. CDR3 residues: CASSLWGGAGNTIYF. As DNA, the CDR3 is TGTGCCAGCAGCTTATGGGGGGGCGCGGGAAACACCATATATTTT.

The chain combines TRBV7-9 with TRBJ1-1, with TRBD1 identical over 9 bases. The ends lost 3 bases at V and 4 bases at J; junction bases unmatched: 3. Germline lookup yields CDR1 SEHNR and CDR2 FQNEAQ (reference sequence). This CDR3 region has 14 residues. Here the CDR3 reads CASSLRTGVTEAFF. The CDR3 region has the DNA TGTGCCAGCAGCTTGCGGACAGGGGTCACTGAAGCTTTCTTT. Full variable domain (missing parts from reference TRBV7-9 and TRBJ1-1): DTGVSQNPRHKITKRGQNVTFRCDPISEHNRLYWYRQTLGQGPEFLTYFQNEAQLEKSRLLSDRFSAERPKGSFSTLEIQRTEQGDSAMYLCASSLRTGVTEAFFGQGTRLTVV.

The chain couples TRBV19 to TRBJ2-7; 11 bases fit TRBD2. Germline loops: CDR1 LNHDA, CDR2 SQIVND (reference sequence). There are 14 residues in the CDR3. J gave up 3 bases and V 4 bases, and 2 bases lay outside the gene matches. The CDR3 DNA follows: TGTGCCAGTAGTACTAGCGGGGGGTACTACGAGCAGTACTTC. Its protein product is CASSTSGGYYEQYF.

The V call is TRBV5-1, the J call TRBJ2-7; 7 bases agree with TRBD2. Germline CDR1 and CDR2: SGHRS and YFSETQ. Germline trimming cut 4 bases from V and 6 bases from J; bases unmatched to any gene: 10. CDR3 length: 14 residues. CDR3 region: CASSKRGSTSEQYV. The CDR3 DNA is TGCGCCAGCAGCAAGCGGGGCTCCACCTCCGAGCAGTACGTC.

The chain is built from TRBV7-2 and TRBJ1-3; possibly TRBD1 for D (6 bases). V was shortened by 5 bases and J by 1 base, with 12 bases between the two germline ends. The CDR3 sequence is 15 residues long. Germline V gene sequence: CDR1 SGHTA, CDR2 FQGNSA. The CDR3 spells CASSPDRRSGNTIYF. The CDR3 DNA is TGTGCCAGCAGCCCCGACAGGAGATCTGGAAACACCATATATTTT.

Concerning this clone: The junction shows a germline mismatch at one end, possibly a read error. The V gene is TRBV2, the J gene TRBJ2-1; D perhaps matches TRBD2 (5 bases). Germline values: CDR1 SNHLY, CDR2 FYNNEI. This CDR3 is built from 17 residues. The CDR3 DNA is TGTGCCACCAGTAAACTGAGCGAGGGCCCATCCTACAATGAGCAGTTCTTC. Translating it yields CATSKLSEGPSYNEQFF. The whole variable domain, filled in from reference TRBV2 and TRBJ2-1, reads EPEVTQTPSHQVTQMGQEVILRCVPISNHLYFYWYRQILGQKVEFLVSFYNNEISEKSEIFDDQFSVERPDGSNFTLKIRSTKLEDSAMYFCATSKLSEGPSYNEQFFGPGTRLTVL.

This chain connects TRBV5-6 to TRBJ1-5; TRBD1 matches 7 bases. With V trimmed by 4 bases and J by 0 bases, 4 bases remained unmatched. This CDR3 has 15 amino acids. Germline V gene data show CDR1 as SGHDT and CDR2 as YYEEEE. The CDR3: CASSRDSYSNQPQHF. The CDR3 region has the DNA TGTGCCAGCAGCCGGGACAGCTATAGCAATCAGCCCCAGCATTTT.

With respect to this clone: One end of the junction varies from germline; a read error may be responsible. The V call is TRBV7-9, the J call TRBJ2-2; TRBD2 agrees at 8 bases. Germline V lookup: CDR1 SEHNR, CDR2 FQNEAQ (reference sequence). CDR3 length: 16 amino acids. Here the CDR3 reads CSSSPPGGAYTGELFF. For the CDR3, the DNA is TGTTCCAGCAGTCCCCCGGGGGGGGCTTACACCGGGGAGCTGTTTTTT.

The chain is built from TRBV7-9 and TRBJ1-1; 8 bases agree with TRBD1. Per germline, CDR1 SEHNR and CDR2 FQNEAQ (reference sequence). The CDR3 has 16 residues. Trimming took 5 bases from V and 4 from J; bases not matched to a gene: 12. CDR3 loop: CASSPPGQGWSTEAFF. As DNA, the CDR3 is TGTGCCAGCAGCCCCCCAGGACAGGGTTGGAGCACTGAAGCTTTCTTT.

In its sample, this clone was seen a few times. CDR3 residues: CATSRLGQGVEAFF. The CDR3 region has the DNA TGTGCCACCAGCAGACTCGGACAGGGGGTTGAAGCTTTCTTT. The chain couples TRBV15 to TRBJ1-1, with 10 bases fitting TRBD1. There are 14 residues in the CDR3. The V gene's germline CDR1 is LNHNV and CDR2 YYDKDF (reference sequence). Trimming took 2 bases from V and 7 from J; bases not matched to a gene: 4.